The 23 T cell receptor beta chains presented below share a single source sample, sequenced in a study of cytomegalovirus exposure and HLA in healthy donors. With 60 Vbeta and 13 Jbeta primers, the PCR was carried out. The assay was immunoSEQ multiplex PCR, and TCRdb's table has in-frame clones only and misses some. The table has about 95,000 clones, roughly 79% seen once. The sequencing input was PBMCs. The receptors come from a woman between 65 and 79 years old in good health and CMV-seropositive.

The rearrangement uses TRBV27 and TRBJ1-2; 8 nucleotides align to TRBD1. This CDR3 comprises 14 residues. Germline-derived CDR1 and CDR2 are MNHEY and SMNVEV (reference sequence). Unmatched junction bases numbered 6, after V lost 5 bases and J lost 4 bases. Here the CDR3 DNA reads TGTGCCAGCAGTGCCGGACAGGGTAGCTATGGCTACACCTTC. As protein: CASSAGQGSYGYTF.

This clone was found once. The chain joins TRBV5-4 to TRBJ2-1; 8 nucleotides agree with TRBD2. V shed 5 bases and J 0 bases; nucleotides not matched to a gene: 10. Looked up from germline, CDR1 is SGHNT and CDR2 is YYREEE (reference sequence). The CDR3 extends over 17 amino acids. CDR3 sequence reads: CASRTGGDSSSYNEQFF. The CDR3 nucleotides read TGTGCCAGCAGGACGGGAGGGGATTCGAGCTCCTACAATGAGCAGTTCTTC. Combining the CDR3 with reference TRBV5-4 and TRBJ2-1 gives the whole variable domain ETGVTQSPTHLIKTRGQQVTLRCSSQSGHNTVSWYQQALGQGPQFIFQYYREEENGRGNFPPRFSGLQFPNYSSELNVNALELDDSALYLCASRTGGDSSSYNEQFFGPGTRLTVL.

V gene TRBV5-1 combines with J gene TRBJ2-3; 9 nucleotides line up with TRBD1. V lost 2 bases to trimming and J lost 6 bases; unmatched junction nucleotides: 4. CDR3 length: 14 amino acids. CDR1 is SGHRS, CDR2 YFSETQ, per germline. The chain's CDR3 is CASSLQGAGDTQYF. DNA of the CDR3: TGCGCCAGCAGCTTACAGGGGGCCGGGGATACGCAGTATTTT.

The gene calls are TRBV30 and TRBJ1-2; the D is unclear. Germline V CDR1 and CDR2: GTSNPN, SVGIG (reference sequence). CDR3 length: 15 amino acids. Trimming stripped 1 base from V and 5 bases from J, with 17 bases between. The CDR3 region has the DNA TGTGCCTGGAGTGAAAGACCGGGATCCTCGTATGGCTACACCTTC. Its translation: CAWSERPGSSYGYTF.

This chain connects TRBV5-1 to TRBJ2-3, with 7 bases matching TRBD2. CDR1 is SGHRS and CDR2 is YFSETQ in the germline V gene. V lost 3 bases to trimming and J lost 7 bases; unmatched junction nucleotides: 11. The CDR3 is 15 amino acids. The CDR3 DNA reads as TGCGCCAGCAGCTGGGGAGGGGCGGCGGGGAATACGCAGTATTTT. It is translated as CASSWGGAAGNTQYF. Full variable domain (missing parts from reference TRBV5-1 and TRBJ2-3): KAGVTQTPRYLIKTRGQQVTLSCSPISGHRSVSWYQQTPGQGLQFLFEYFSETQRNKGNFPGRFSGRQFSNSRSEMNVSTLELGDSALYLCASSWGGAAGNTQYFGPGTRLTVL.

The rearrangement links TRBV5-4 to TRBJ1-1; D gene ambiguous. V shed 4 bases and J shed 5 bases, with 12 bases lying between them. This CDR3 has 13 residues. Germline CDR1 and CDR2: SGHNT and YYREEE (reference sequence). CDR3 DNA sequence: TGTGCCAGCAGCCAAGATCGGGAAACTGAAGCTTTCTTT. Its protein product is CASSQDRETEAFF.

This chain joins TRBV6-5 and TRBJ2-7; 7 positions match TRBD2. V lost 10 bases, J lost 2 bases, and 8 bases stayed unmatched. This CDR3 has 13 residues. Germline values: CDR1 MNHEY, CDR2 SVGAGI. The CDR3 spells CAIRPSGAYEQYF. CDR3 DNA: TGTGCCATCCGCCCTAGCGGTGCCTACGAGCAGTACTTC.

V is TRBV25-1 and J is TRBJ2-5; 8 nucleotides agree with TRBD2. The CDR3 is made up of 15 amino acids. Looked up from germline, CDR1 is MGHDK and CDR2 is SYGVNS. The J segment lost 7 bases and the V segment lost 7 bases, leaving 14 bases of the junction unmatched. CDR3 in DNA: TGTGCCAGCATGATCACCGGGACTAGTTATGGGACCCAGTACTTC. Its protein is CASMITGTSYGTQYF.

The V and J genes are TRBV5-1 and TRBJ2-1; 9 positions match TRBD2. The CDR3 contains 15 residues. The germline CDR1 and CDR2 sequences are SGHRS and YFSETQ. The J segment lost 7 bases and the V segment lost 5 bases, leaving 10 bases of the junction unmatched. CDR3 bases: TGCGCCAGCAGAAGTAGACTAGCGGAGAAGAATGAGCAGTTCTTC. Its protein is CASRSRLAEKNEQFF.

This clone appeared once. V is TRBV7-8 and J is TRBJ2-7; no clear D gene. V was clipped by 1 base and J by 3 bases, with 16 bases between them. CDR1 SGHVS and CDR2 FQNEAQ come from the germline V gene. The CDR3 runs 16 residues. The CDR3 sequence is CASSLEFDSFFYEQYF. CDR3 sequence (DNA): TGTGCCAGCAGCTTAGAGTTCGACTCCTTCTTCTACGAGCAGTACTTC.

The chain combines TRBV5-7 with TRBJ1-2; 7 bases align to TRBD1. TRBV5-7 has ORF status, its function being uncertain. The junction had 11 bases not matched to a gene; V was cut back by 0 bases and J by 6 bases. This CDR3 is 16 amino acids long. This CDR3 reads CASSLVGSRGTDGYTF. DNA of the CDR3: TGTGCCAGCAGCTTGGTGGGGTCCAGGGGGACGGATGGCTACACCTTC.

The rearrangement uses TRBV27 and TRBJ1-2; TRBD1 matches at 12 bases. This CDR3 spans 14 amino acids. The junction had 2 bases not matched to a gene; V was cut back by 7 bases and J by 2 bases. CDR1 and CDR2 (germline): MNHEY, SMNVEV (reference sequence). CDR3 coding DNA: TGTGCCAGCACGGGACAGGGGGCGAACTATGGCTACACCTTC. Its protein product is CASTGQGANYGYTF.

The chain recombines TRBV19 with TRBJ2-3, with D possibly TRBD1 on 5 matching bases. Germline lookup yields CDR1 LNHDA and CDR2 SQIVND (reference sequence). The V end lost 7 bases, the J end lost 3 bases, and 14 bases lay between the germline ends. This CDR3 has 14 residues. CDR3 DNA: TGTGCCAGTACCTACAGGTACCTTACAGATACGCAGTATTTT. It translates to CASTYRYLTDTQYF.

This clone has more than one count but fewer than ten. V is TRBV11-2 and J is TRBJ2-1, with D tentatively TRBD1 (6 bases). V was shortened by 0 bases and J by 12 bases, with 18 bases between the two germline ends. This CDR3 has 15 residues. Germline V lookup: CDR1 SGHAT, CDR2 FQNNGV. Written as DNA, the CDR3 is TGTGCCAGCAGCTTAGATGGACAGCCCCTAAGAGGGCAGTTCTTC. As protein: CASSLDGQPLRGQFF.

The gene calls are TRBV5-8 and TRBJ1-2; D is possibly TRBD1 (5 bases). CDR1 is SGHTS, CDR2 YDEGEE, per germline. The CDR3 totals 15 residues. The V gene lost 6 bases and the J gene lost 0 bases, with 15 bases spanning the gap. This CDR3 reads CASTNLGASNYGYTF. The DNA for the CDR3 is TGTGCCAGCACCAATTTAGGGGCGTCTAACTATGGCTACACCTTC. Supplemented by reference TRBV5-8 and TRBJ1-2, the full variable domain reads EAGVTQSPTHLIKTRGQQATLRCSPISGHTSVYWYQQALGLGLQFLLWYDEGEERNRGNFPPRFSGRQFPNYSSELNVNALELEDSALYLCASTNLGASNYGYTFGSGTRLTVV.

The chain links TRBV2 to TRBJ2-5, with 7 bases matching TRBD1. V shed 7 bases and J 4 bases; nucleotides not matched to a gene: 9. The CDR3 is 14 residues long. Germline assignment: CDR1 SNHLY and CDR2 FYNNEI. The CDR3 nucleotides are TGTGCCAGCACCTACAGGGGACAAATAGAGACCCAGTACTTC. This codes for CASTYRGQIETQYF.

The chain couples TRBV7-3 to TRBJ2-7; possible D gene TRBD2, 6 bases. The CDR3 consists of 13 residues. Germline V gene lookup returns CDR1 SGHTA and CDR2 FQGTGA. With 5 bases removed from V and 5 bases from J, the gap between germline ends came to 13 bases. The DNA of the CDR3 is TGTGCCAGCAGCCCTCGCCCGGGGGACGAGCAGTACTTC. This translates into CASSPRPGDEQYF.

CDR3 residues: CASSGYRDSYEQYF. Written as DNA, the CDR3 is TGTGCCAGCAGCGGATACAGGGACTCCTACGAGCAGTACTTC. V is TRBV7-2 and J is TRBJ2-7, with TRBD1 as a possible D gene (6 bases). CDR3 size: 14 residues. V was clipped by 5 bases and J by 0 bases, with 11 bases between them. Germline assignment: CDR1 SGHTA and CDR2 FQGNSA.

The gene calls are TRBV25-1 and TRBJ1-3; TRBD1 is a possible D gene (6 bases). Germline V CDR1 and CDR2: MGHDK, SYGVNS. The CDR3 is 16 amino acids. V lost 3 bases, J lost 0 bases, and 12 bases lay in between. The CDR3 loop is CASSEPGGASGNTIYF. The DNA for the CDR3 is TGTGCCAGCAGTGAGCCTGGGGGGGCCTCTGGAAACACCATATATTTT.

The V gene is TRBV28, the J gene TRBJ1-1; D is ambiguous. Germline-derived CDR1 and CDR2 are MDHEN and SYDVKM. The CDR3 is 14 residues long. The V end lost 3 bases, the J end lost 2 bases, and 10 bases lay between the germline ends. CDR3 nucleotide sequence: TGTGCCAGCAGTTTTCCGGGGTCCAACACTGAAGCTTTCTTT. Amino acid sequence: CASSFPGSNTEAFF. Full variable domain (outside the CDR3, taken from reference TRBV28 and TRBJ1-1): DVKVTQSSRYLVKRTGEKVFLECVQDMDHENMFWYRQDPGLGLRLIYFSYDVKMKEKGDIPEGYSVSREKKERFSLILESASTNQTSMYLCASSFPGSNTEAFFGQGTRLTVV.

This rearrangement joins TRBV27 to TRBJ2-5; 8 nucleotides match TRBD2. TRBJ2-7 matches the DNA end more closely, so the J call is doubtful. Germline V gene lookup returns CDR1 MNHEY and CDR2 SMNVEV (reference sequence). This CDR3 spans 15 amino acids. The CDR3 region has the DNA TGTGCCAGCAGTCCTTACACGGGGACTAGCTACGAGCAGTACTTC. This gives the protein CASSPYTGTSYEQYF.

The chain is built from TRBV6-5 and TRBJ2-2; TRBD2 is a possible D gene (5 bases). CDR3 length equals 14 residues. Trimming left V 5 bases short and J 8 bases short, with 15 bases between. Germline V gives CDR1 MNHEY, CDR2 SVGAGI. The CDR3 spells CASSPKAERGELFF. CDR3 sequence (DNA): TGTGCCAGCAGTCCTAAAGCGGAGAGAGGGGAGCTGTTTTTT.

There are a few counts of this clone. This rearrangement joins TRBV4-3 to TRBJ1-5, with D hard to call. The CDR3 is 13 residues long. Trimming cost V 3 bases and J 4 bases, with 7 bases left between them. The germline gives CDR1 LGHNA, CDR2 YSLEER. The CDR3: CASSHEENQPQHF. As DNA, the CDR3 is TGCGCCAGCAGCCATGAGGAGAATCAGCCCCAGCATTTT.